This T cell receptor beta chain is drawn from a study of blood T cell repertoires in COVID-19. Study-level information: Recovery among Cohort 3 donors was established by two negative PCRs, clearance, or symptom resolution. Specimens from acute and convalescent COVID-19 originated in the United States, Italy and Spain.

TCRdb's table, derived via immunoSEQ multiplex PCR, lists solely in-frame clones and lacks some. The repertoire has about 170,000 clones, 70% to 80% of them found once; the top ten carry around 20%. Germline V CDR1 and CDR2: SGHNT, YYREEE (reference sequence). CDR3 length equals 11 residues. V lost 1 base to trimming and J lost 6 bases, with 5 bases between them. Sequenced material: PBMCs or T cells enriched from blood (not recorded which). This rearrangement joins TRBV5-4 to TRBJ2-7, with D unclear. The sequence came from a woman aged 65 to 85 in a cohort exposed to, infected with or recovered from COVID-19 (not recorded which). The CDR3 is CASSLYSEQYF. The CDR3 bases are TGTGCCAGCAGCTTGTATTCCGAGCAGTACTTC.